The source of this TCR beta chain is a study of cytotoxic CD8 clonotypes in ibrutinib-treated CLL. Study details: Partial responses numbered some 25 and complete responses 2; after a median around 70 months, about 14 stayed remitted and approximately 12 progressed.

Germline CDR1 SGHTA, CDR2 FQGTGA. The CDR3 is 13 residues long. V dropped 4 bases and J dropped 8 bases, with 12 bases sitting between them. Data came from immunoSEQ multiplex PCR; TCRdb stores just in-frame clones and leaves some out. The sample has approximately 200,000 clones, approximately 72% seen once. V usage is TRBV7-3 and J usage is TRBJ2-1, with a tentative D call TRBD2 (6 bases). This clonotype was obtained from a human donor with chronic lymphocytic leukemia. Material: PBMCs, obtained after 24 months of ibrutinib treatment. In DNA, the CDR3 is TGTGCCAGCAGCTCCACTAGCCGCCATGAGCAGTTCTTC. Translation gives CASSSTSRHEQFF.